The clone carrying this T cell receptor (beta chain) has a handful of counts. TCRdb redid the calling of the RT-PCR reads with MiXCR, one entry per CDR3 protein. The sample records about 680,000 distinct CDR3 sequences, approximately 15% being singletons. Germline assignment: CDR1 MDHEN and CDR2 SYDVKM. V was trimmed by 4 bases and J by 6 bases, leaving 4 bases between them. The CDR3 contains 11 residues. The source is a female donor in good health, serving as a healthy control. This chain links TRBV28 with TRBJ1-5; D unresolved. The material sequenced was memory CD4+ T cells from blood. Written as DNA, the CDR3 is TGTGCCAGCAGTTCGCGTCAGCCCCAGCATTTT. Translating gives CASSSRQPQHF.